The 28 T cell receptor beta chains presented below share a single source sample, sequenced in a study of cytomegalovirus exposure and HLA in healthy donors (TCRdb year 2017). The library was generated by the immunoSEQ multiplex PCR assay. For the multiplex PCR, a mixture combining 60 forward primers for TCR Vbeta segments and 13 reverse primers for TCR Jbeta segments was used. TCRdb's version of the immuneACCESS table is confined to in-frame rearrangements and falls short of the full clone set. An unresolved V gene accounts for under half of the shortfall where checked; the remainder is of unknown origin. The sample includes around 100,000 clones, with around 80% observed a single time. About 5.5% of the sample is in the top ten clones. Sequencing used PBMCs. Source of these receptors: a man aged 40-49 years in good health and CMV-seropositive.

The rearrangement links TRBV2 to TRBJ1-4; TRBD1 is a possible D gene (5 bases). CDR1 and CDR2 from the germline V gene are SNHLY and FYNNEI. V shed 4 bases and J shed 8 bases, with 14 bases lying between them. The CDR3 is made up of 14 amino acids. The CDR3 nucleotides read TGTGCCAGCAGTGTTTGGGGGGAGGAGGAAAAACTGTTTTTT. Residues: CASSVWGEEEKLFF.

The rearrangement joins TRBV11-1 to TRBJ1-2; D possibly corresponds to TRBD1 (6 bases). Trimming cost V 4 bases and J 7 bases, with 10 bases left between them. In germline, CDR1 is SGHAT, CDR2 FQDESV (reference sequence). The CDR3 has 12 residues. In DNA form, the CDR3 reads TGTGCCAGCAGCTCAGGGGCATCTGGCTACACCTTC. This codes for CASSSGASGYTF.

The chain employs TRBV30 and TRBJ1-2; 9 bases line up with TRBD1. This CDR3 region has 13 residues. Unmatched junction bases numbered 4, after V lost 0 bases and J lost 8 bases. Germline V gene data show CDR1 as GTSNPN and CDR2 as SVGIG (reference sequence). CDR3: CAWSVQGALGYTF. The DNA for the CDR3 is TGTGCCTGGAGTGTACAGGGGGCGCTCGGCTACACCTTC.

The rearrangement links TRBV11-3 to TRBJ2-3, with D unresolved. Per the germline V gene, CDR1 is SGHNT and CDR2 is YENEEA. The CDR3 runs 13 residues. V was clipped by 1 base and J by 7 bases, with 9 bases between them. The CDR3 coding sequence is TGTGCCAGCAGCTTAGGTACAGAGTATACGCAGTATTTT. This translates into CASSLGTEYTQYF.

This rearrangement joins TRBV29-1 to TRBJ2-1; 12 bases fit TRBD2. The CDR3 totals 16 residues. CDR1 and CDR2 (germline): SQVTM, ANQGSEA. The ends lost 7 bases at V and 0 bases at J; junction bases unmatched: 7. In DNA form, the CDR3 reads TGCAGCGCCCGGACTAGCGGGGTGAGCTCCTACAATGAGCAGTTCTTC. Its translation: CSARTSGVSSYNEQFF.

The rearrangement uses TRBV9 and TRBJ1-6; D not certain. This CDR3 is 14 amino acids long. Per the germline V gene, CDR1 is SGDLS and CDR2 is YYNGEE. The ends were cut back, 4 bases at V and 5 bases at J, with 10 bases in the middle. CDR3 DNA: TGTGCCAGCAGCCTTCTACGGGATAATTCACCCCTCCACTTT. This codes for CASSLLRDNSPLHF.

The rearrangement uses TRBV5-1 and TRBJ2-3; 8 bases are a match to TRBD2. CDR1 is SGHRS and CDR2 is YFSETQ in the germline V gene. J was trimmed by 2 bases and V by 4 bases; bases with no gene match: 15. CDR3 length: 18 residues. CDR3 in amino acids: CASSVTGPRTSITDTQYF. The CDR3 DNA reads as TGCGCCAGCAGCGTTACAGGGCCCCGGACTAGCATCACAGATACGCAGTATTTT.

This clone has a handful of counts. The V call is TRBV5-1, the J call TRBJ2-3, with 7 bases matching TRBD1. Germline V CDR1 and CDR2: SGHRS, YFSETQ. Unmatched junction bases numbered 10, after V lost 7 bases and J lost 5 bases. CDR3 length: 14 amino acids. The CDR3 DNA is TGCGCCAGCTATTCGAGGGGGCGAGGAGATACGCAGTATTTT. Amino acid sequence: CASYSRGRGDTQYF.

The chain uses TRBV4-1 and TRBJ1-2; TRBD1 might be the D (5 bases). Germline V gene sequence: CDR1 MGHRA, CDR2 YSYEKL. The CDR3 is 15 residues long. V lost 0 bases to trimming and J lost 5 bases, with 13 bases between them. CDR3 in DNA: TGCGCCAGCAGCCAAGAATGGGGGGACGGATATGGCTACACCTTC. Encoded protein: CASSQEWGDGYGYTF.

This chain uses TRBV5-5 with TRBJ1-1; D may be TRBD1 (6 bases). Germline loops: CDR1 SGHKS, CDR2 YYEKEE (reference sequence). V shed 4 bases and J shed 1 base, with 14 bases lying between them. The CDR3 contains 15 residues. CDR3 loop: CASSSFTGKNTEAFF. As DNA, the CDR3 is TGTGCCAGCAGCAGCTTCACAGGGAAGAACACTGAAGCTTTCTTT.

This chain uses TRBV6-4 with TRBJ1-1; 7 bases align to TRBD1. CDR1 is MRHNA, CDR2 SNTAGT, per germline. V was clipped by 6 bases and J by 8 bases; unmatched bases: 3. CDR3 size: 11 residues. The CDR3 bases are TGTGCCAGCAGCGGACAGGAGGAAGCTTTCTTT. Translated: CASSGQEEAFF.

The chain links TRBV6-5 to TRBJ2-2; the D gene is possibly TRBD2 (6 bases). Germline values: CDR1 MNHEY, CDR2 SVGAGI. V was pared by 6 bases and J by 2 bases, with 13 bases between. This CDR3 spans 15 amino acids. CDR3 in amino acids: CASRRHGGNTGELFF. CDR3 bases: TGTGCCAGCAGGAGACACGGGGGAAACACCGGGGAGCTGTTTTTT.

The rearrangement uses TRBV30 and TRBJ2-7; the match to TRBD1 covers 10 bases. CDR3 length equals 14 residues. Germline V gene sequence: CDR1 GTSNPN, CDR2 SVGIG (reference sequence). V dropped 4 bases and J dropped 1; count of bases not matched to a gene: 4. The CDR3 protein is CAWTGQGSSYEQYF. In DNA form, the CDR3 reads TGTGCCTGGACGGGACAGGGGTCTTCCTACGAGCAGTACTTC.

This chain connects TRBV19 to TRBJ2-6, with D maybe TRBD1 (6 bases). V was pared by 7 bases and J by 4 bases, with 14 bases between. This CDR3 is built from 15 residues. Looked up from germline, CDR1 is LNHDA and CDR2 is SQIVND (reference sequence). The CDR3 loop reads CASTRAGAGANVLTF. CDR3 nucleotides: TGTGCCAGTACGAGAGCAGGGGCCGGGGCCAACGTCCTGACTTTC.

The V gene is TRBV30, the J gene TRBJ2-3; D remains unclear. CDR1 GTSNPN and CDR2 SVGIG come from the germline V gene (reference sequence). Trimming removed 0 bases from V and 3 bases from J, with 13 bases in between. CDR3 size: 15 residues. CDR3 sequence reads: CAWSVPLRGTDTQYF. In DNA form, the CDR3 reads TGTGCCTGGAGTGTACCTCTCCGCGGAACAGATACGCAGTATTTT.

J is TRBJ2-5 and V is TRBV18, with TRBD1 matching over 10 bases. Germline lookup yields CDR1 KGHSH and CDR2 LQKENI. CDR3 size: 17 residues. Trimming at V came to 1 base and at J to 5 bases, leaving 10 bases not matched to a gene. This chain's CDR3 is CASSPLRTGGASETQYF. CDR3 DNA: TGTGCCAGCTCACCACTTCGGACAGGGGGTGCGTCGGAGACCCAGTACTTC.

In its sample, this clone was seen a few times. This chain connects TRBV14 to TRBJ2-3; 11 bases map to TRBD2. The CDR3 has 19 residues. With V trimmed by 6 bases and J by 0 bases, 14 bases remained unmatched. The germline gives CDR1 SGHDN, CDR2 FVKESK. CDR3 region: CASSFSPGLAEGSTDTQYF. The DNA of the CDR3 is TGTGCCAGCAGTTTTTCTCCGGGACTAGCGGAGGGAAGCACAGATACGCAGTATTTT.

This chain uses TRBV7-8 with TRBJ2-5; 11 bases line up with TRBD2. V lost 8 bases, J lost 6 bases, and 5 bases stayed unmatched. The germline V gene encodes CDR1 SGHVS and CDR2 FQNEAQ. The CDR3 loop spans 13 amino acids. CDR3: CASLAGGRQTQYF. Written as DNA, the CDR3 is TGTGCCAGCTTAGCGGGGGGGCGGCAGACCCAGTACTTC.

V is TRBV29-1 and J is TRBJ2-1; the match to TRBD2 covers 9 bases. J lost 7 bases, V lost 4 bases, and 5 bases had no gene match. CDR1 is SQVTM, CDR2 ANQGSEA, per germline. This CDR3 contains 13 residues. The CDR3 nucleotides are TGCAGCGTTGCTCTAGCGGGGTATAATGAGCAGTTCTTC. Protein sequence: CSVALAGYNEQFF.

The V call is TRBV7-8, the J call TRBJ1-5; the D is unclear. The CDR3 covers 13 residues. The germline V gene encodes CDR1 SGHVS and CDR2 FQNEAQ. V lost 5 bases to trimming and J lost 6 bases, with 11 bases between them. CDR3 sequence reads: CASSGGPGQPQHF. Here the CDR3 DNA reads TGTGCCAGCAGCGGAGGACCCGGTCAGCCCCAGCATTTT.

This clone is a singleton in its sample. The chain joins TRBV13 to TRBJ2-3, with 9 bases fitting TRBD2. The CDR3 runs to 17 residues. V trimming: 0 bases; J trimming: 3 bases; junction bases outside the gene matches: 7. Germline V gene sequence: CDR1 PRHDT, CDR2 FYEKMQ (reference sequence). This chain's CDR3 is CASSLGVSGRWTDTQYF. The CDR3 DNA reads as TGTGCCAGCAGCTTAGGGGTAAGCGGGAGGTGGACAGATACGCAGTATTTT.

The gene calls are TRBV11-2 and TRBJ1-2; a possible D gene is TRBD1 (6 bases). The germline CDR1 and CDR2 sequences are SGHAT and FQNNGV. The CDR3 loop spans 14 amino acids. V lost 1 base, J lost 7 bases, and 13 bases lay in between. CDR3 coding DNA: TGTGCCAGCAGCTTAGTAGGCACAGGGTTTGGCTACACCTTC. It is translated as CASSLVGTGFGYTF.

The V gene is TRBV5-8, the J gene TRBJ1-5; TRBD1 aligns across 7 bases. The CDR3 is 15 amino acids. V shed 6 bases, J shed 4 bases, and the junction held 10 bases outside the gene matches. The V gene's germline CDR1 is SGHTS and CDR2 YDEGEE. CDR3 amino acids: CASNFLRTGNQPQHF. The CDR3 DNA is TGTGCCAGCAACTTCCTCCGGACAGGTAATCAGCCCCAGCATTTT. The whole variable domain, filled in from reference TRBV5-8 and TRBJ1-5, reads EAGVTQSPTHLIKTRGQQATLRCSPISGHTSVYWYQQALGLGLQFLLWYDEGEERNRGNFPPRFSGRQFPNYSSELNVNALELEDSALYLCASNFLRTGNQPQHFGDGTRLSIL.

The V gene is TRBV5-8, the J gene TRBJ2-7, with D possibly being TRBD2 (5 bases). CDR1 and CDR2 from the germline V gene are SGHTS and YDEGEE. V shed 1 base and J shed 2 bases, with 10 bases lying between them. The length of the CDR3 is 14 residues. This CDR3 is CASSLSLEAYEQYF. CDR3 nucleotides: TGTGCCAGCAGCTTGAGTCTGGAGGCCTACGAGCAGTACTTC.

DNA of the CDR3: TGTGCCAGCAGCTTAAGAACACCCCTAGGGGCAGATACGCAGTATTTT. Amino acids: CASSLRTPLGADTQYF. The rearrangement uses TRBV11-2 and TRBJ2-3; D may be TRBD1 (5 bases). CDR1 and CDR2 (germline): SGHAT, FQNNGV. Deletions cut 2 bases from V and 4 bases from J, with 16 bases between. The length of the CDR3 is 16 residues.

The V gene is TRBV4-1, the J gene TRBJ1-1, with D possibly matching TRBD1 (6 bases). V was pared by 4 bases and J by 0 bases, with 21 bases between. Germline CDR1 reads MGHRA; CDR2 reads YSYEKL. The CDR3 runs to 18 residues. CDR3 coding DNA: TGCGCCAGCAGCCTACATATCGACAGGTTATTAATGAACACTGAAGCTTTCTTT. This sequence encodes CASSLHIDRLLMNTEAFF.

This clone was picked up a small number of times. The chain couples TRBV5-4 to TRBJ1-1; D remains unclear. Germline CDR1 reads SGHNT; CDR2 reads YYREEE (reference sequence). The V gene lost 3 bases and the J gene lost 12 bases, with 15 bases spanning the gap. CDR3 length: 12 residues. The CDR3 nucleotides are TGTGCCAGCAGCTCCATTGGCGGGGAAACTTTCTTT. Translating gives CASSSIGGETFF. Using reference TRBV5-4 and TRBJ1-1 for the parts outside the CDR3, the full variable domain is ETGVTQSPTHLIKTRGQQVTLRCSSQSGHNTVSWYQQALGQGPQFIFQYYREEENGRGNFPPRFSGLQFPNYSSELNVNALELDDSALYLCASSSIGGETFFGQGTRLTVV.

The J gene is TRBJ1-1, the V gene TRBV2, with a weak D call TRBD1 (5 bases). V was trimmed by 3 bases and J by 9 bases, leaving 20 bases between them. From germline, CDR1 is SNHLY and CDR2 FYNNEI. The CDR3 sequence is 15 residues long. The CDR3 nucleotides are TGTGCCAGCAGTGATATATCTGGCGGGGCAGCGAAAGCTTTCTTT. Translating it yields CASSDISGGAAKAFF.